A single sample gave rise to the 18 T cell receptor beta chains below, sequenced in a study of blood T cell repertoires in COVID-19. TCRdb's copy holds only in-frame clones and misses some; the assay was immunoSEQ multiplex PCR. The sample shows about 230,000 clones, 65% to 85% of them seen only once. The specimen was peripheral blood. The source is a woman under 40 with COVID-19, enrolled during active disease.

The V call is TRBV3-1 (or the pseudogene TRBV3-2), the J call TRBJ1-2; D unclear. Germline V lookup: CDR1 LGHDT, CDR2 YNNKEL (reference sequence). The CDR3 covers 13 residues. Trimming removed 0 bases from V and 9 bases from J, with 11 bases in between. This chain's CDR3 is CASSQDPSTSYTF. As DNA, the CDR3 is TGTGCCAGCAGCCAAGATCCCTCGACAAGCTACACCTTC.

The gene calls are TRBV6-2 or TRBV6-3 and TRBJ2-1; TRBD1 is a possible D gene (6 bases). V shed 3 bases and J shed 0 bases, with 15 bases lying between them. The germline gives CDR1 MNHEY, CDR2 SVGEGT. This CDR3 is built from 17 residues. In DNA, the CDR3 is TGTGCCAGCAGTTATTGGGGTCAGGGGAGCTCCTACAATGAGCAGTTCTTC. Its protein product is CASSYWGQGSSYNEQFF.

CDR3 residues: CASSQGEPYYGYTF. The CDR3 DNA is TGTGCCAGCTCCCAGGGGGAGCCCTACTATGGCTACACCTTC. The V gene is TRBV18, the J gene TRBJ1-2; the match to TRBD1 covers 7 bases. Trimming cost V 6 bases and J 3 bases; bases outside gene matches: 7. This CDR3 has 14 amino acids. The germline CDR1 and CDR2 sequences are KGHSH and LQKENI.

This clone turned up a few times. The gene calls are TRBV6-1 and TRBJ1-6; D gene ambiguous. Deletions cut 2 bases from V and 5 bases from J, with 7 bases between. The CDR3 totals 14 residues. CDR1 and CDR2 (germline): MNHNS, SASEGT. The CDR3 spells CASSEIQDNSPLHF. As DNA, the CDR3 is TGTGCCAGCAGTGAAATCCAGGATAATTCACCCCTCCACTTT.

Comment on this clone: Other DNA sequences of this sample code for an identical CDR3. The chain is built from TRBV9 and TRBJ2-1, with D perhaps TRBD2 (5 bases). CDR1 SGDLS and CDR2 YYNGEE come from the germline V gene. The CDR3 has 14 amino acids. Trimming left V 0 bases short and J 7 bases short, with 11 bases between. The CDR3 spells CASSVEAGNNEQFF. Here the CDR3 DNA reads TGTGCCAGCAGCGTAGAGGCCGGGAATAATGAGCAGTTCTTC.

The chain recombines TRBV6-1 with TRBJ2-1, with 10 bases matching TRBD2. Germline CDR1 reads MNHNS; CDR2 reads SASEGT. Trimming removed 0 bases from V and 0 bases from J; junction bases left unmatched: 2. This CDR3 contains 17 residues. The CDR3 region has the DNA TGTGCCAGCAGTGAAGCGGGACTAGCGCGCTCCTACAATGAGCAGTTCTTC. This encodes CASSEAGLARSYNEQFF.

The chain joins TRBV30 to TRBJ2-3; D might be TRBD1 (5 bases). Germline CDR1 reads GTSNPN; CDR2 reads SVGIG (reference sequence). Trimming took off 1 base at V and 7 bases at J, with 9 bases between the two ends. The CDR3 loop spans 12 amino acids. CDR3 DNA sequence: TGTGCCTGGAGTGATCAGGGATATACGCAGTATTTT. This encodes CAWSDQGYTQYF. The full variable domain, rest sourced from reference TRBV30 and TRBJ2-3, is SQTIHQWPATLVQPVGSPLSLECTVEGTSNPNLYWYRQAAGRGLQLLFYSVGIGQISSEVPQNLSASRPQDRQFILSSKKLLLSDSGFYLCAWSDQGYTQYFGPGTRLTVL.

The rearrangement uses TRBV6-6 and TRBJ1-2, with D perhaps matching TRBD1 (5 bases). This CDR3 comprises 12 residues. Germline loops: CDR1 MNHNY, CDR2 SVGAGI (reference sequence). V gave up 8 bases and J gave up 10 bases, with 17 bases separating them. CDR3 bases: TGTGCCAGCCAAAGGGCAGGGCCAGACTACACCTTC. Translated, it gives CASQRAGPDYTF.

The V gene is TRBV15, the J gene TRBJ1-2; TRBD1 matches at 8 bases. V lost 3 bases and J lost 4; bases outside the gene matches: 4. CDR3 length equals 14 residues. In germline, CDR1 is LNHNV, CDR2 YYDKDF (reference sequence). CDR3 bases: TGTGCCACCAGCAGGGACAGGGTGGTCTATGGCTACACCTTC. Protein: CATSRDRVVYGYTF. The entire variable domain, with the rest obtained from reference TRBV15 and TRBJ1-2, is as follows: DAMVIQNPRYQVTQFGKPVTLSCSQTLNHNVMYWYQQKSSQAPKLLFHYYDKDFNNEADTPDNFQSRRPNTSFCFLDIRSPGLGDTAMYLCATSRDRVVYGYTFGSGTRLTVV.

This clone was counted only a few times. CDR3 protein: CASSESVRENQAKNIQYF. CDR3 in DNA: TGTGCCAGCAGTGAATCAGTGAGGGAGAACCAAGCCAAAAACATTCAGTACTTC. The chain carries TRBV25-1 and TRBJ2-4; D perhaps matches TRBD2 (5 bases). CDR1 is MGHDK and CDR2 is SYGVNS in the germline V gene. The CDR3 extends over 18 amino acids. Trimming stripped 1 base from V and 0 bases from J, with 16 bases between. Looking up the rest from reference TRBV25-1 and TRBJ2-4 gives the full variable domain: EADIYQTPRYLVIGTGKKITLECSQTMGHDKMYWYQQDPGMELHLIHYSYGVNSTEKGDLSSESTVSRIRTEHFPLTLESARPSHTSQYLCASSESVRENQAKNIQYFGAGTRLSVL.

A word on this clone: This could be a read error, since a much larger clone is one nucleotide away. The CDR3 sequence: CAINETGGGEQYF. DNA for the CDR3: TGTGCCATCAATGAAACGGGGGGTGGGGAGCAGTACTTC. The rearrangement joins TRBV10-3 to TRBJ2-7, with 7 bases lining up with TRBD2. The germline V gene has CDR1 ENHRY and CDR2 SYGVKD. Trimming took 7 bases from V and 7 from J; bases not matched to a gene: 10. This CDR3 has 13 residues.

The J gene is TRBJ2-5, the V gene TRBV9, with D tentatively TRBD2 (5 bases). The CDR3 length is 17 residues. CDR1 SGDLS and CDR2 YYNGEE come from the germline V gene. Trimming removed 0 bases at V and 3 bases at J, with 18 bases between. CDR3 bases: TGTGCCAGCAGCGTAGCCCCCCCCGGCCAGGAGGAAGAGACCCAGTACTTC. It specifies CASSVAPPGQEEETQYF.

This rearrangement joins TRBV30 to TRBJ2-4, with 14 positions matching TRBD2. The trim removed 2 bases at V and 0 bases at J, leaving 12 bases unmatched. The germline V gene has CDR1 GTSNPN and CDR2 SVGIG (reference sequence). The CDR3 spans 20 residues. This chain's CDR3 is CAWSPKSGTSGSLAKNIQYF. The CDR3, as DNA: TGTGCCTGGAGTCCAAAGTCGGGGACTAGCGGGAGCCTAGCCAAAAACATTCAGTACTTC.

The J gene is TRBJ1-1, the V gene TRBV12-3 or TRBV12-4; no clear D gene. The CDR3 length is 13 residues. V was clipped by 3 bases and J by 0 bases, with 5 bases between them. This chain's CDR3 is CASSLRLNTEAFF. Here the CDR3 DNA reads TGTGCCAGCAGTTTGCGGTTGAACACTGAAGCTTTCTTT.

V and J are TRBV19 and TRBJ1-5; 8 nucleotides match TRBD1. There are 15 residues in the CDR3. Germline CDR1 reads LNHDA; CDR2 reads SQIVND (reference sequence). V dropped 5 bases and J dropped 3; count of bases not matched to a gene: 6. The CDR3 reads CASSQRTGNNQPQHF. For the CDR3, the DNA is TGTGCCAGTAGTCAGAGGACAGGGAACAATCAGCCCCAGCATTTT.

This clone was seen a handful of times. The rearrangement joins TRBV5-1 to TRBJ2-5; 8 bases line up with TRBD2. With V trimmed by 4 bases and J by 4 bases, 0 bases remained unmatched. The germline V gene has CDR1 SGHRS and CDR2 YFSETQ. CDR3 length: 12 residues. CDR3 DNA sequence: TGCGCCAGCAGCCGGGAGGGAGAGACCCAGTACTTC. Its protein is CASSREGETQYF.

CDR3 DNA: TGTGCCAGCTCACCGCGGACAGGGAATGATGGTCAGCCCCAGCATTTT. It translates to CASSPRTGNDGQPQHF. This chain joins TRBV18 and TRBJ1-5; 8 bases are shared with TRBD1. V lost 3 bases to trimming and J lost 6 bases; unmatched junction nucleotides: 10. Germline assignment: CDR1 KGHSH and CDR2 LQKENI. This CDR3 has 16 amino acids.

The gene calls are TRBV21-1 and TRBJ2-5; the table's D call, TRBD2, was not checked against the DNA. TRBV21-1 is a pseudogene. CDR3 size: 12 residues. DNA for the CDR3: TGTGCCACGCTCCGGGATCAAGAGACCCAGTACTTC. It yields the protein CATLRDQETQYF.